The present T cell receptor beta chain was sequenced within a study of cytomegalovirus exposure and HLA in healthy donors (dated by TCRdb to about 2017). Concerning the study at large: An earlier analysis of several hundred of the donors reported approximately 260 Gb of sequence data and 95 million to 140 million unique TCR beta sequences obtained from around 180 million T cells. Both class I and class II loci were covered by HLA typing, at four-digit resolution. Rather than using new phenotypic data, the later analysis identified candidate immune exposures from TCR beta sequences and from how often those sequences occurred across donors. In addition to the first cohort of hundreds of subjects, a separate validation cohort of around 110 different subjects was used. Typing coverage differed by locus: A, B, C, DRB1 and DQB1 were typed in about 629-630 donors, DQA1 in 522, DPA1 in 606, and DPB1 in about 450. Using immunosequencing, the study profiled T cell repertoires from fewer than 850 subjects and related those repertoires to cytomegalovirus serostatus. Among some 400 genotyped donors of the cohort, an average of approximately 220,000 unique TCR beta nucleotide sequences was sequenced per donor, of which about 19% were non-productive. High-throughput TCR immunosequencing, statistical association of individual TCRs with disease status, and machine learning were combined to predict cytomegalovirus infection status. Roughly 310 gigabases of sequencing data and 70 million to 100 million unique TCR sequences were included in an early release covering several hundred HLA-typed donors. An earlier analysis of 587 of the donors applied high-throughput TCR beta sequencing to assess whether each TCR beta V gene segment acted as functional or pseudogenic. The aim of the study was to test whether cataloging public T cell receptors could identify signatures of past pathogen exposure. Every discovery cohort repertoire had been produced on one sequencing platform. A later analysis re-analyzed previously published TCR beta repertoires from roughly 600 donors and added high-resolution HLA genotyping to study TCR occurrence patterns. Several DR-DQ haplotypes were treated as single units for association and clustering because of strong linkage in the cohort. Donor age, sex, ethnicity and CMV serostatus were collected together with the repertoire data. A later genetic analysis took genome-wide SNP genotypes for about 55% of the roughly 670 donors and used that subset as a discovery cohort. Of the approximately 400 genotyped donors, roughly 80% fell in the genetic ancestry cluster associated with self-reported Caucasian donors.

Library prep was done by the immunoSEQ multiplex PCR assay. For the multiplex PCR, a mixture combining 60 forward primers for TCR Vbeta segments and 13 reverse primers for TCR Jbeta segments was used. Amplification of the CDR3 region of rearranged TCR beta genes was performed with a multiplex PCR assay on genomic DNA. The amplified TCR beta libraries were sequenced on the Illumina HiSeq System as 87-base-pair reads. Per the original workflow: Across the 600 to 700 repertoires, a later analysis counted tens of millions of unique TCR beta chains, around 10 million of which were shared by at least two donors. Raw reads were error-corrected and collapsed into unique sequences with a nearest-neighbor algorithm that merged closely related sequences to remove PCR and sequencing errors. V, D and J gene segments were assigned by aligning CDR3 sequences to IMGT reference sequences. For a sequence to be retained, a match of at least six nucleotides was required to both a V gene segment and a J gene segment. Rearrangements were classified as productive when the CDR3 lacked stop codons and remained in frame with V and J, and all other rearrangements were classified as non-productive. CDR3 was defined by IMGT convention, running from the second conserved V-encoded cysteine to the conserved J-encoded phenylalanine. Sequences without an unambiguous match to a single V gene segment were excluded from the earlier analysis of 450 to 650 of the donors. In an earlier analysis of a few hundred of the donors, a V segment was called functional when productive rearrangements were above 56.7%, and segregating when the standard deviation between donors exceeded 5%. A statistical classification framework was built for diagnosing cytomegalovirus status from the catalog of TCR beta chain sequences. A later analysis assigned V and J genes by comparing TCR nucleotide sequences with IMGT/GENE-DB human TR gene sequences. A later analysis assigned CDR3 sequences and most-parsimonious VDJ recombination scenarios with the TCRdist pipeline. In a later analysis, each TCR beta chain was defined by its CDR3 amino acid sequence together with its V-gene family, and reads lacking a unique V-gene family were excluded. In a later analysis, some 600 highly shared, low-generation-probability nucleotide sequences were removed to address suspected cross-contamination and a sequencing artifact. In a later analysis, a clonal expansion index was calculated for each public chain from normalized within-repertoire ranks of inferred template counts. In a later analysis, generation probabilities were computed with a VDJ recombination model fitted to out-of-frame rearrangements, and the resulting probabilities were checked against IGoR. Hypergeometric tests were used in a later analysis to score TCR-TCR, TCR-HLA and TCR-CMV co-occurrence, with a repertoire-size bias correction applied to the TCR pairs. To estimate false discovery rates, a later analysis permuted the HLA or CMV assignments 20 times. In a later analysis, co-occurring TCRs were grouped using DBSCAN, with TCRdist sequence similarity added in when clustering inside HLA-allele-positive subsets. For co-occurrence clustering, repertoires with fewer than 30,000 or more than 120,000 public chains were excluded, along with 5 or 6 repertoires with anomalous nucleotide sharing. In TCRdb, the immuneACCESS table is reduced to in-frame sequences with V and J assigned. These tables do not hold every clone; where another copy was compared, an unresolved V gene accounts for under half, and the others remain unexplained. That table is the source of V, J and clone size, and D and trimming were worked out from the DNA. For this sample the table gives some 200,000 clones, of which 60% to 80% were detected only once. The top ten clonotypes cover under 2% of the sample.

As for this clone: It has no known antigen specificity. No much larger clone exists at a distance of one base, and base qualities are not known.

The cohort comprised around 700 healthy bone marrow donors. Cohort members were all nominally healthy when sampled, although unrecorded immune exposures were likely present. The donor tested CMV seronegative, placing the donor among the roughly 350 seronegative members of the cohort. Every donor gave a peripheral blood sample, and the peripheral blood mononuclear cells from that sample were used for TCR beta sequencing. The Qiagen DNeasy Blood Extraction Kit was used to extract genomic DNA from the blood cell samples. Beyond this particular receptor, the publication reports: Because the 87-base-pair reads could not distinguish some IMGT-functional V segments, including TRBV6-2 and TRBV6-3, those segments were excluded. Cytomegalovirus status was reported to be diagnosed by the classifier with high specificity and sensitivity in both the original and validation cohorts. Because counts were too low, roughly 17 rarely observed V segments, including chromosome 9 orphons, were left out of the earlier analysis of a few hundred of the donors. Because HLA typing was unavailable for some donors at each locus, only the typed subset was used in association tests. For the cohort, immune exposure information was limited to CMV serostatus. Linkage disequilibrium might explain the correlated functional status among segregating V segments, but an unknown experimental factor could not be excluded. The authors suggested that the approach could potentially be extended to other disease states and immunological phenotypes. A cluster of highly shared sequence variants was judged likely to represent a technical artifact of the sequencing pipeline. A later analysis found that most CMV-associated TCR beta chains appeared HLA-restricted, with HLA associations seemingly driven largely by CMV exposure. In a later analysis, HLA-associated TCR beta chains showed more clonal expansion and lower generation probabilities than non-associated chains that were equally common. A few of the identified cytomegalovirus-associated TCR beta chains were confirmed in vitro to be specific for cytomegalovirus antigens. The cohort was sequenced for TCR beta chains only, and without alpha or paired-chain data the features that could be detected were limited. When HLA alleles, especially DR and DQ, strongly co-occurred, TCR associations were difficult to assign to individual alleles. Broadly in line with IMGT annotations, most TCR beta V segments showed up in productive rearrangements about 87% or about 30% of the time in an earlier analysis of 450 to 600 of the donors. Compared with the roughly 700-donor mean, donors in an Asian-associated ancestry cluster had fewer N-insertions in productive TCRs, according to a later genetic analysis. Specific HLA alleles were associated with 15,000 to 20,000 TCR beta sequences at a false discovery rate of 0.05 in a later analysis. According to a later analysis, TCR association rates differed among HLA loci, with DRB1 alleles showing the most associated TCRs and HLA-C alleles showing the fewest. Presence/absence analyses assumed roughly uniform sequencing depth across donors, an assumption that may not hold. A further reported finding was that TCR beta sequences accurately predicted the HLA-A and HLA-B alleles for most subjects in the first cohort. In a later genetic analysis, a missense DCLRE1C variant was associated with V-gene and J-gene trimming of TCR beta chains, and the association was replicated in an independent cohort. Most TCR sequences were observed very rarely across donors, whereas some public TCRs were present in many individuals. In the study, roughly 160 TCR beta chains were listed as associated with cytomegalovirus. According to a later analysis, parvovirus B19, influenza, CMV and Epstein-Barr virus appeared linked to several top co-occurrence clusters.

The germline V gene sets CDR1 to SGHRS and CDR2 to YFSETQ. Deletion took 7 bases off V and 3 bases off J, with a span of 14 bases between the germline ends. The CDR3 runs 14 residues from the cysteine to the phenylalanine. The entry retains the CDR3 DNA only, 42 bases that are in frame from base 1. Sequences were obtained from PBMCs. This receptor was taken from a man between 18 and 35 years old in good health and CMV-seronegative. The V gene is TRBV5-1 and the J gene is TRBJ2-1, and perhaps TRBD1 as D gene, on 6 matching bases. The DNA sequence follows: TGCGCCAGCGGAACAGGGTTTGACTACAATGAGCAGTTCTTC. It encodes CASGTGFDYNEQFF.